This TCR beta chain was documented in a study of neurological immune-mediated disorders (dated by TCRdb to between 2019 and 2020). General notes on the study: Peripheral blood TCR-beta repertoires from patients with HTLV-I-associated myelopathy (HAM/TSP), patients with multiple sclerosis, and healthy controls were compared in the study using UMI-based sequencing. The 90 to 110 TCR-beta libraries covered PBMC samples along with longitudinal samples, technical triplicates, and paired sorted CD4+ and CD8+ T-cell subsets. The cohort comprised 68 subjects: approximately 15 HAM/TSP patients, approximately 34 multiple sclerosis patients and about 20 healthy controls.

Relative to germline, V is 6 bases shorter and J is 1 base shorter, with 13 bases between their ends. Taken from the germline V gene (reference sequence), the CDR1 and CDR2 loops are DFQATT and SNEGSKA. Including the terminal cysteine and phenylalanine, the CDR3 comprises 14 residues. Kept here is only the CDR3 DNA, which spans 42 bases and is read in frame from base 1. Points the paper makes about the study in general: TCR clonal expansion was greatest in HAM/TSP patients and smallest in MS patients, who ranked below even healthy controls. Across subjects, expanded clones never shared an identical CDR3 amino acid sequence, which suggests that the TCR-beta repertoires in every group were private.

At least ten counts were recorded for this clonotype. What this receptor recognizes is not known. No clone much larger than this one lies a single base away; base qualities are absent. cDNA was synthesized by template-switch 5'RACE using a primer with a 10-nucleotide random unique molecular identifier that tagged each TCR transcript. Over 170 million TCR-beta sequences, covering 15-18 subjects, were produced in each sequencing run. The RNeasy kit was used for extraction of total RNA. Using the KAPA Real-time Library Amplification kit, TCR-beta VDJ regions were amplified with primers for the TCR constant region and the 5'RACE anchor. A first PCR added sample indexes and Illumina adaptors, after which a second PCR increased the library yield. After purification with Ampure beads, the TCR product of roughly 650 bp was size-selected on a 2% E-gel SizeSelection system. Before pooling, library quality was assessed on a Bioanalyzer, concentration was determined with Qubit, and library quantification was performed with the Kapa Library Quantification kit. Libraries were sequenced paired-end 2 x 150 bp on an Illumina HiSeq 2500. To increase sequence diversity, roughly 24-32% phiX was spiked into each library pool. The published analysis was carried out like this. The UMI-based MiGEC pipeline processed quality-filtered reads and removed over 90% of raw TCR sequences during error correction. VDJ genes were aligned to IMGT germline references, and clonotypes were defined by unique CDR3 amino acid sequence plus V-J genes. VDJtools evaluated clonal expansion, Shannon diversity and CDR3 relatedness (CalcPairwiseDistances, ClusterSamples); CLCbio workbench built phylogenetic trees. Expanded clones were defined as having at least 8 unique UMIs, based on coefficient-of-variation modelling across technical triplicates. TCRdb's own reprocessing of the public reads used fastp at Q25 and MiXCR and kept productive beta chains. Records with the same CDR3 protein are collapsed into one entry carrying the most frequent genes and DNA. None of the V and J calls come from the authors' own analysis; TCRdb made them. This sample gives some 19,000 distinct CDR3 sequences in total; 15% of them show up just once. The ten largest make up roughly 15% of the sample.

For the unsorted PBMC libraries, 2 million PBMCs were stored in RNAlater at -80 degrees C until RNA extraction and were used to generate the libraries. Peripheral blood underwent Ficoll-Hypaque density gradient centrifugation to isolate PBMCs, which were then cryopreserved in liquid nitrogen. The specimen was PBMCs. The sequence is built from TRBV20-1 and TRBJ1-3; the D gene is possibly TRBD1, with 5 bases matching. The TCR comes from a female donor with HTLV-1-associated myelopathy (HAM/TSP). In nucleotides, the sequence is TGCAGTGCCCAGTTAGGGGAGTCTGGAAACACCATATATTTT. It specifies CSAQLGESGNTIYF.